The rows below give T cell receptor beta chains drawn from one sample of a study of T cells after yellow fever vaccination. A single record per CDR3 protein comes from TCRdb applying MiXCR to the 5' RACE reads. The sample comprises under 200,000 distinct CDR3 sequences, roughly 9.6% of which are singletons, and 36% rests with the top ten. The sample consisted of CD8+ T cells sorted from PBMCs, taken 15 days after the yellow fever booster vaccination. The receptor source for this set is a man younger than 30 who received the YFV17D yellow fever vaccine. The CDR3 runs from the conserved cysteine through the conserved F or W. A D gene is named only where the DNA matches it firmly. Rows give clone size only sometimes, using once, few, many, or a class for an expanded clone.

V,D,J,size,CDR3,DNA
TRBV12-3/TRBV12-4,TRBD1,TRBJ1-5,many,CASSSGQGNQPQHF,TGTGCCAGCAGTTCGGGACAGGGGAATCAGCCCCAGCATTTT
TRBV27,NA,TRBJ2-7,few,CASAVDTLSYEQYF,TGTGCCAGCGCTGTGGACACCCTGTCCTACGAGCAGTACTTC
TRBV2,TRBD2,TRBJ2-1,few,CASPFDLRGVLDEQFF,TGTGCCAGCCCGTTCGACCTGCGGGGGGTGTTGGATGAGCAGTTCTTC
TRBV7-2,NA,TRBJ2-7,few,CASSFPYVPYEQYF,TGTGCCAGCAGCTTCCCTTACGTACCCTACGAGCAGTACTTC
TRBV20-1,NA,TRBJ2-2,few,CSAIESPNTGELFF,TGCAGTGCTATAGAGTCACCGAACACCGGGGAGCTGTTTTTT
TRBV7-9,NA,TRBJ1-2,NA,CASRDGYYGYTF,TGTGCCAGCAGGGACGGTTACTATGGCTACACCTTC
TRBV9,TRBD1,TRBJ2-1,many,CASSSQGVPYNEQFF,TGTGCCAGCAGCTCCCAGGGGGTCCCCTACAATGAGCAGTTCTTC
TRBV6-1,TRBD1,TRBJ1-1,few,CAMSRDSYTEAFF,TGTGCTATGAGTAGGGACAGCTACACTGAAGCTTTCTTT
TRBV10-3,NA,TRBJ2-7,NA,CATQVRVGEQYF,TGTGCCACCCAGGTGCGCGTAGGCGAGCAGTACTTC
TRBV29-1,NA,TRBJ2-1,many,CSVQGERLRGGRHTLHNEQFF,TGCAGCGTACAGGGGGAGAGGTTGCGGGGGGGCCGTCACACTCTACACAATGAGCAGTTCTTC
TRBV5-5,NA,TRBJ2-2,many,CASSSRQITGELFF,TGTGCCAGCAGCTCCCGACAGATCACCGGGGAGCTGTTTTTT
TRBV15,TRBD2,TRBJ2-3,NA,CATSRRPGSGGAGTDTQYF,TGTGCCACCAGCAGACGTCCCGGTAGCGGGGGGGCTGGCACAGATACGCAGTATTTT
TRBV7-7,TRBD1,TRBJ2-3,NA,CASSPTASILTGALIDTQYF,TGTGCTAGCAGCCCCACGGCATCTATCCTGACAGGGGCGCTAATAGATACGCAGTATTTT
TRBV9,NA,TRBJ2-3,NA,CASSVGAAEADTQYF,TGTGCCAGCAGCGTAGGTGCAGCGGAGGCAGATACGCAGTATTTT
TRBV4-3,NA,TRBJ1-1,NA,CASSQWGGNTEAFF,TGCGCCAGCAGCCAATGGGGGGGGAACACTGAAGCTTTCTTT
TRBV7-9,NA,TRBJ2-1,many,CASSDEAPEQFF,TGTGCCAGCAGCGATGAGGCCCCCGAGCAGTTCTTC
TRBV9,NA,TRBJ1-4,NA,CASSVTLGATNEKLFF,TGTGCCAGCAGCGTTACCTTAGGAGCAACTAATGAAAAACTGTTTTTT
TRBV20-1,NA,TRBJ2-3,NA,CSATRQDMGTDTQYF,TGCAGTGCTACCCGCCAGGACATGGGCACAGATACGCAGTATTTT
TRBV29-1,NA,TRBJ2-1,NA,CSVESGSSYNEQFF,TGCAGCGTTGAATCGGGGAGCTCCTACAATGAGCAGTTCTTC
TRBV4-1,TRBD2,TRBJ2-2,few,CASSQTTSGGAGELFF,TGCGCCAGCAGCCAAACTACTAGCGGGGGGGCCGGAGAGCTGTTTTTT
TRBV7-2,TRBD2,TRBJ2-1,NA,CSSSLFPASGGYNEQFF,TGTTCCAGCAGCTTATTCCCCGCTAGCGGGGGTTACAATGAGCAGTTCTTC
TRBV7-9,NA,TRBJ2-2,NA,CASSFTQTPSGELFF,TGTGCCAGCAGCTTCACACAGACACCCAGCGGGGAGCTGTTTTTT
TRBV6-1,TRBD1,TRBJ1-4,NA,CASSLTDRANEKLFF,TGTGCCAGCAGCCTAACGGACAGGGCTAATGAAAAACTGTTTTTT
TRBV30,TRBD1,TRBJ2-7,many,CAWSPQGVDYEQYF,TGTGCCTGGAGTCCCCAGGGGGTGGACTACGAGCAGTACTTC
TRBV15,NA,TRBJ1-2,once,CATSREGTPQGYTF,TGTGCCACCAGCAGAGAAGGGACCCCTCAAGGCTACACCTTC
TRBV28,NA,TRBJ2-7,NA,CASSLGGQYYEQYF,TGTGCCAGCAGTTTGGGCGGACAGTACTACGAGCAGTACTTC
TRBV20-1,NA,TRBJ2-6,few,CSANGRDSKDGANVLTF,TGCAGTGCAAACGGGCGGGATAGCAAGGATGGGGCCAACGTCCTGACTTTC
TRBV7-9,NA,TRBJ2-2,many,CASRPGELFF,TGTGCCAGTCGCCCCGGGGAGCTGTTTTTT
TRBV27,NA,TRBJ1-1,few,CASSLLGTGGISTEAFF,TGTGCCAGCAGTTTATTGGGAACGGGGGGAATTAGCACTGAAGCTTTCTTT
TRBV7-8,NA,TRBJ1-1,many,CASSLSFGMWAFF,TGTGCCAGCAGCTTATCTTTTGGGATGTGGGCTTTCTTT
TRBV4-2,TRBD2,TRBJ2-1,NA,CASSQVGRGGPEQFF,TGTGCCAGCAGCCAAGTAGGGCGGGGGGGCCCTGAGCAGTTCTTC